This T cell receptor (beta chain) was identified during a study of response to subunit inactivated influenza vaccine. This clonotype was counted ten times or more. Trimming pared 1 base from V and 7 bases from J, leaving 8 bases between. The CDR3 runs to 12 residues. From the RT-PCR reads, TCRdb called clonotypes with MiXCR, one entry per CDR3 protein. The data show 150,000 to 200,000 distinct CDR3 sequences, roughly 12% seen once. The same specimen was also included in a second study, on T cells expressing NK-cell markers. That source notes: TCR beta cDNA was generated via 5'RACE template switching incorporating UMIs. One of the eight sequenced donors was seronegative, whereas the other seven were HCMV-seropositive. The share of CD8+ T cells held by dominant NKG2C+ clonotypes was 1.0-7.0% in over 5 donors. Four donors showed these clonotypes also leading the CD3+CD56-NKG2C+ fraction. HCMV specificity of the expanded NKG2C+ T cell clones was not established.

The V gene is TRBV12-3 or TRBV12-4, the J gene TRBJ2-7; a possible D gene is TRBD2 (5 bases). The receptor comes from a man in his forties or fifties who received an inactivated influenza vaccine. The sequenced sample was CD8+ T cells sorted from PBMCs, obtained less than 13 days after vaccination. The DNA for the CDR3 is TGTGCCAGCAGTTTAGAACGGGGAGAGCAGTACTTC. This gives the protein CASSLERGEQYF.